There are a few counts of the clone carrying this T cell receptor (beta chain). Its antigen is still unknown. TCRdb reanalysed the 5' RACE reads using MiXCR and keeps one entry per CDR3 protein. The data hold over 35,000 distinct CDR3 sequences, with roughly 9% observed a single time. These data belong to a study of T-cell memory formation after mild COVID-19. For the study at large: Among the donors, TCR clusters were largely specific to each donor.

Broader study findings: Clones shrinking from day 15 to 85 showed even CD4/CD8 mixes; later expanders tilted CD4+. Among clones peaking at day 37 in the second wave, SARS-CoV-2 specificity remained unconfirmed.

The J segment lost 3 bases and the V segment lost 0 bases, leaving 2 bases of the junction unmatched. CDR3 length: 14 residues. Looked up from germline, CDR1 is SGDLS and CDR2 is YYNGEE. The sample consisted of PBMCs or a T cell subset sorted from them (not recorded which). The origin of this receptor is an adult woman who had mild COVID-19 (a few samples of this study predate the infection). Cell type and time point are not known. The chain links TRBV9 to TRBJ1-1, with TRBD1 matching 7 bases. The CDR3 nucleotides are TGTGCCAGCAGCGTAGAAGGACAGGACACTGAAGCTTTCTTT. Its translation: CASSVEGQDTEAFF.